A selection of T cell receptor beta chains follows, all from one sample in a study of T cells in Graves' hyperthyroidism and ophthalmopathy. TCRdb reprocessed the multiplex PCR reads via MiXCR and lists one record per CDR3 protein. In the table there are a few hundred thousand distinct CDR3 sequences, roughly 13% of which are singletons. Sequenced: blood. The receptors stem from a woman between 18 and 30 years old with Graves' hyperthyroidism. Both conserved end residues are part of each CDR3. Each record gives: J gene, clone size, V gene, D gene, CDR3 protein, CDR3 DNA. A D gene is named only where the DNA matches it firmly. Rows may omit the clone size; those that give it use once, few, many or a size class.

TRBJ1-2,few,TRBV3-1,.,CASSRQTGPYGYTF,TGTGCCAGCAGCCGACAGACTGGTCCCTATGGCTACACCTTC
TRBJ2-2,.,TRBV2,.,CASRVAPGELFF,TGTGCCAGCAGGGTAGCGCCCGGGGAGCTGTTTTTT
TRBJ2-6,few,TRBV5-4,TRBD1,CASSSQGAPGANVLTF,TGTGCCAGCAGCTCTCAGGGGGCGCCTGGGGCCAACGTCCTGACTTTC
TRBJ2-7,many,TRBV20-1,TRBD1,CSARVRGQGAYEQYF,TGCAGTGCTAGGGTCCGTGGACAGGGGGCCTACGAGCAGTACTTC
TRBJ2-7,few,TRBV29-1,TRBD2,CSVTSGRVNEQYF,TGCAGCGTCACTAGCGGGAGGGTGAACGAGCAGTACTTC
TRBJ1-1,many,TRBV12-3/TRBV12-4,TRBD1,CASSWTGGTEAFF,TGTGCCAGCAGTTGGACAGGGGGCACTGAAGCTTTCTTT
TRBJ2-1,.,TRBV7-3,TRBD1,CASSLTGGPYNEQFF,TGTGCCAGCAGCTTAACAGGGGGCCCCTACAATGAGCAGTTCTTC
TRBJ1-4,.,TRBV18,.,CASSPPEGGKLFF,TGTGCCAGCTCACCACCGGAGGGGGGAAAACTGTTTTTT
TRBJ1-1,many,TRBV20-1,.,CSARDIPDTQNTEAFF,TGCAGTGCTAGAGATATTCCGGACACCCAGAACACTGAAGCTTTCTTT
TRBJ2-5,.,TRBV5-1,TRBD1,CASNDGQGKQETQYF,TGCGCCAGCAACGATGGACAGGGGAAACAAGAGACCCAGTACTTC
TRBJ1-2,many,TRBV18,TRBD1,CASPTGGGYGYTF,TGTGCCAGCCCGACAGGGGGAGGCTATGGCTACACCTTC
TRBJ2-7,many,TRBV2,.,CASSDWDSGQPPYEQYF,TGTGCCAGCAGTGATTGGGACTCGGGGCAGCCACCCTACGAGCAGTACTTC
TRBJ2-4,many,TRBV7-2,TRBD2,CASSLVSGGVAKNIQYF,TGTGCCAGCAGCTTAGTCAGCGGGGGGGTAGCCAAAAACATTCAGTACTTC
TRBJ1-5,many,TRBV6-2/TRBV6-3,TRBD1,CASSYTPGQKIGNQPQHF,TGTGCCAGCAGTTACACACCGGGACAGAAGATCGGCAATCAGCCCCAGCATTTT
TRBJ1-6,.,TRBV13,.,CASSQRGDAYNSPLHF,TGTGCCAGCAGCCAAAGGGGGGACGCCTATAATTCACCCCTCCACTTT
TRBJ2-7,many,TRBV28,.,CASSFRALNEQYF,TGTGCCAGCAGTTTTAGGGCCCTCAACGAGCAGTACTTC
TRBJ2-5,many,TRBV7-2,.,CASSHSDQETQYF,TGTGCCAGCAGCCATAGCGACCAAGAGACCCAGTACTTC
TRBJ2-7,.,TRBV11-2,.,CASSFSALRKSYEQYF,TGTGCCAGCAGCTTCAGCGCTCTGCGGAAGAGCTACGAGCAGTACTTC
TRBJ2-7,many,TRBV7-3,TRBD2,CASSLTGLAGGQNEQYF,TGTGCCAGCAGCTTAACGGGACTAGCGGGAGGTCAGAACGAGCAGTACTTC
TRBJ2-6,.,TRBV11-2,TRBD2,CASSFPGTGLAGVSGANVLTF,TGTGCCAGCAGCTTCCCCGGGACCGGACTAGCGGGAGTCTCAGGGGCCAACGTCCTGACTTTC
TRBJ2-1,few,TRBV9,TRBD1,CASSPGQVSNEQFF,TGTGCCAGCAGCCCGGGACAGGTTAGCAATGAGCAGTTCTTC
TRBJ1-5,few,TRBV12-3/TRBV12-4,.,CASSLGTPNQPQHF,TGTGCCAGCAGTCTTGGGACCCCCAATCAGCCCCAGCATTTT
TRBJ1-2,few,TRBV19,TRBD1,CASSPTGGRDGYTF,TGTGCCAGTAGTCCCACAGGGGGCCGCGATGGCTACACCTTC
TRBJ2-1,many,TRBV4-2,.,CASSQDQGQGILNEQFF,TGTGCCAGCAGCCAAGATCAGGGGCAGGGGATCCTCAATGAGCAGTTCTTC
TRBJ2-7,.,TRBV10-3,.,CAISEGPQNPTGEYF,TGTGCCATCAGTGAGGGGCCGCAGAATCCTACGGGGGAGTACTTC